Listed below are T cell receptor beta chains from one sample, sequenced in a study of blood T cells in healthy people across ages. TCRdb called the 5' RACE reads again in MiXCR, with one record for every CDR3 protein. Among 750,000 or so distinct CDR3 sequences listed, roughly 25% were seen once. This sample also appeared in a second study, on T cells of mothers and their children.

The source material was blood. All receptors come from a boy aged 5-17 years in good health. The CDR3 runs from the conserved cysteine through the conserved F or W. The D gene is left open where the match is weak. A row's size may be missing; if present it is once, few, many or a size class.

>NA|TRBV6-6|TRBJ2-7|few
TGTGCGGTCCGACTAAACTACGAGCAGTACTTC
CAVRLNYEQYF
>TRBD2|TRBV3-1|TRBJ2-2|few
TGTGCCAGCGCGACGGGAGGGGGAGCCGGGGAGCTGTTTTTT
CASATGGGAGELFF
>TRBD2|TRBV3-1|TRBJ2-7|NA
TGTGCCAGCAGCCAAGAACGTTCGGGGCTAGCGGTGAGCTACGAGCAGTACTTC
CASSQERSGLAVSYEQYF
>NA|TRBV28|TRBJ2-1|NA
TGTGCCAGCAGTTTATCCCGACTGGGGAACTACAATGAGCAGTTCTTC
CASSLSRLGNYNEQFF
>NA|TRBV3-1|TRBJ2-5|few
TGTGCCAGCAGCCCGGAGGGGGTGATAGACTACCAGGAGACCCAGTACTTC
CASSPEGVIDYQETQYF
>NA|TRBV11-3|TRBJ2-7|NA
TGTGCCAGCAGCGCCCGACAGGTCTCCTACGAGCAGTACTTC
CASSARQVSYEQYF
>NA|TRBV20-1|TRBJ2-7|NA
TGCAGTGCTAGAGACAGGCCGAGCTCCTACGAGCAGTACTTC
CSARDRPSSYEQYF
>NA|TRBV29-1|TRBJ1-4|few
TGCAGCATAGCAGGGCGGGCTAATGAAAAACTGTTTTTT
CSIAGRANEKLFF
>NA|TRBV4-1|TRBJ2-7|few
TGCGCCAGCAGCCAAGGAGCTACCGGGAACGAGCAGTACTTC
CASSQGATGNEQYF
>NA|TRBV11-3|TRBJ2-5|NA
TGTGCCAGCAGCTTAGTAACGGGGGGCCCTTGGGAGACCCAGTACTTC
CASSLVTGGPWETQYF
>NA|TRBV4-3|TRBJ1-2|NA
TGCGCCAGCAGCCAAGATAGAGACCCCCGGAACTATGGCTACACCTTC
CASSQDRDPRNYGYTF
>TRBD2|TRBV18|TRBJ2-7|NA
TGTGCCAGCTCACCATTCGGGAGGGGCGAGCAGTACTTC
CASSPFGRGEQYF
>NA|TRBV29-1|TRBJ2-3|NA
TGCAGCTCCTTATCACGTGGGGGGAGGTACGCAGATACGCAGTATTTT
CSSLSRGGRYADTQYF
>TRBD1|TRBV19|TRBJ2-1|NA
TGTGCCAGTAGTCGGACAGGGGGGTTAGCTGAGCAGTTCTTC
CASSRTGGLAEQFF
>NA|TRBV12-3/TRBV12-4|TRBJ2-1|NA
TGTGCCAGCAGTTGGACAGTCTCCTACAATGAGCAGTTCTTC
CASSWTVSYNEQFF
>TRBD1|TRBV9|TRBJ2-7|many
TGTGCCAGCAGCTATTCCGGGACAGGTGGCGAGCAGTACTTC
CASSYSGTGGEQYF
>NA|TRBV5-1|TRBJ2-2|few
TGCGCCAGCAGCTCAGCAGCGAACACCGGGGAGCTGTTTTTT
CASSSAANTGELFF
>NA|TRBV19|TRBJ2-7|few
TGTGCCAGTAGTATTGAAGGGGGTTCCTACGAGCAGTACTTC
CASSIEGGSYEQYF
>NA|TRBV20-1|TRBJ2-7|few
TGCAGTGCTAGAGACCCACAGGGCCTTGCCTACGAGCAGTACTTC
CSARDPQGLAYEQYF
>NA|TRBV28|TRBJ1-4|NA
TGTGCCAGCACCCAGGCAGGGTTTCAGGCAACTAATGAAAAACTGTTTTTT
CASTQAGFQATNEKLFF
>NA|TRBV24-1|TRBJ2-2|few
TGTGCCACAACGGAAGCGAACACCGGGGAGCTGTTTTTT
CATTEANTGELFF
>TRBD1|TRBV20-1|TRBJ1-4|few
TGCAGTGCTGAGGACAGGTTTGATGAAAAACTGTTTTTT
CSAEDRFDEKLFF